This TCR beta chain comes out of a study of blood T cell repertoires in COVID-19 (dated by TCRdb to between 2020 and 2021). Study-wide context: Collaborator samples came from the United States, Italy and Spain and covered acute and convalescent phases of COVID-19. The material from the prospective study consisted of cDNA or gDNA derived from T cells, B-cell-depleted T cells, or PBMCs. Deeply sampled blood TCRbeta repertoires from subjects exposed to, actively infected with, or recovered from COVID-19 were included in the dataset. The repertoires were released in a freely available public database meant as a resource for research on the immune response to SARS-CoV-2. Samples came from the ongoing ImmuneRACE study (first 160 participants) plus 1,254 subjects from 6 global collaborators. The sample metadata nearly always contained a de-identified subject ID, COVID-19 status, age in years and sex. Where HLA class I and class II types were available, the types were taken from metadata supplied by the sample provider, not from assay-based typing.

The study at large found these results: The quantity of clinical and demographic metadata differed by source and by participant and was supplied without curation.

The immunoSEQ Assay, a bias-controlled multiplex PCR, was used to amplify TCRbeta CDR3 regions from genomic DNA. As for how the authors treated the data: The number of nucleated cells in each sample was estimated from the amplification of reference gene primers within the assay. Sequence reads were collapsed and filtered to measure the absolute abundance of every unique TCRbeta CDR3 rearrangement. For each sample, productive Simpson clonality was calculated by taking the square root of Simpson's diversity index across productive rearrangements. The clones in this table, taken by TCRdb from immuneACCESS, are in-frame only. Not every clone is retained; where verified, under half of the shortfall comes from an unresolved V gene, and the cause of the rest is unknown. That table gives V, J and clone size, and the DNA gave D and trimming. The sample table lists around 60,000 clones, 80% to 90% of them with a count of one. The ten largest clones represent over 15% of the sample.

One collaborating source in Seattle enrolled patients while the patients were actively infected and followed the patients over time throughout the course of disease. Each collaborating institution followed its own protocols to collect whole blood in K2EDTA tubes. For TCRbeta analysis, collaborators shipped samples as frozen whole blood, isolated PBMCs, or DNA extracted from either of those sample types. As regards this clone: Its antigen target is currently unknown. Base qualities are not provided; no much larger clone lies one nucleotide away.

The CDR3 runs 14 residues from the cysteine to the phenylalanine. Only the CDR3 DNA is retained, 42 bases long and in frame from the first base. Trimming takes 1 base off V and 2 bases off J; junction bases not matched to a gene: 2. Taken from the germline V gene (reference sequence), the CDR1 and CDR2 loops are SGHNT and YYREEE. The rearrangement joined TRBV5-4 to TRBJ2-7, and 8 junctional nucleotides match TRBD2. Sequenced: peripheral blood. The receptor was isolated from a woman between 55 and 75 years old with COVID-19, enrolled during active disease. CDR3 protein: CASSLPGGAYEQYF. In nucleotide form, the sequence is TGTGCCAGCAGCTTGCCGGGAGGGGCCTACGAGCAGTACTTC.